Shown below are 30 T cell receptor beta chains from a single sample sequenced in a study of T cell clones after liver transplantation. Repertoires were generated with immunoSEQ multiplex PCR, while TCRdb's copy carries only in-frame clones and drops some. Here the sample spans 95,000 to 110,000 clones, around 80% being singletons. This sample comprised CD4+ T cells from blood, obtained roughly 50 months after liver transplant. The receptors originated from a human patient who received a liver transplant. Part of the T cells may come from the graft donor.

The chain joins TRBV10-3 to TRBJ2-1, with TRBD2 identical over 16 bases. The CDR3 totals 17 residues. The J segment lost 9 bases and the V segment lost 0 bases, leaving 5 bases of the junction unmatched. Germline V lookup: CDR1 ENHRY, CDR2 SYGVKD. The CDR3 DNA sequence: TGTGCCATCAGTGAGTCCGGGACTAGCGGGAGGGCCGGTGAGCAGTTCTTC. Amino acids: CAISESGTSGRAGEQFF.

The rearrangement links TRBV29-1 to TRBJ1-1; D is ambiguous. This CDR3 has 14 residues. Germline loops: CDR1 SQVTM, CDR2 ANQGSEA. V was clipped by 4 bases and J by 1 base, with 13 bases between them. The CDR3 is CSVATFLRNTEAFF. CDR3 coding DNA: TGCAGCGTTGCGACCTTCTTACGGAACACTGAAGCTTTCTTT.

V and J are TRBV27 and TRBJ2-5; D unresolved. Per germline, CDR1 MNHEY and CDR2 SMNVEV (reference sequence). This CDR3 is 15 amino acids long. The V and J ends lost 0 bases and 5 bases respectively, with 13 bases between them. CDR3 loop: CASSLSAEWWETQYF. The CDR3 bases are TGTGCCAGCAGTTTATCTGCCGAATGGTGGGAGACCCAGTACTTC.

The chain is built from TRBV28 and TRBJ2-6; 7 bases line up with TRBD1. V lost 4 bases to trimming and J lost 0 bases; unmatched junction nucleotides: 3. This CDR3 is 16 amino acids long. In germline, CDR1 is MDHEN, CDR2 SYDVKM. This CDR3 reads CASSSRDSSGANVLTF. CDR3 bases: TGTGCCAGCAGTTCCAGGGACAGCTCTGGGGCCAACGTCCTGACTTTC.

This chain uses TRBV5-5 with TRBJ2-7, with D uncertain. CDR3 length: 15 amino acids. Trimming pared 4 bases from V and 2 bases from J, leaving 16 bases between. Germline V lookup: CDR1 SGHKS, CDR2 YYEKEE (reference sequence). Written as DNA, the CDR3 is TGTGCCAGCAGCCCTGGGTCCAGCGTCCCCTACGAGCAGTACTTC. Translation: CASSPGSSVPYEQYF.

This clone was observed a single time. The V call is TRBV19, the J call TRBJ1-2; the D gene is possibly TRBD1 (5 bases). V was pared by 5 bases and J by 4 bases, with 20 bases between. From germline, CDR1 is LNHDA and CDR2 SQIVND (reference sequence). The CDR3 spans 16 residues. This CDR3 reads CASSSGGGAHLYGYTF. CDR3 coding DNA: TGTGCCAGTAGTTCTGGCGGAGGGGCTCATCTCTATGGCTACACCTTC.

This clone has only a few counts. The chain carries TRBV10-1 and TRBJ1-5; no reliable D call. The CDR3 spans 13 residues. Germline loops: CDR1 WNHNN, CDR2 SYGVQD (reference sequence). V dropped 2 bases and J dropped 3 bases, with 5 bases sitting between them. For the CDR3, the DNA is TGCGCCAGCAGTGAGAGCATCAATCAGCCCCAGCATTTT. This sequence encodes CASSESINQPQHF.

This clone has more than one count but fewer than ten. The gene calls are TRBV7-9 and TRBJ1-5, with 8 bases aligning to TRBD1. The V gene end was trimmed by 2 bases and the J gene end by 1 base; junction bases not matched to a gene: 4. This CDR3 spans 16 amino acids. CDR1 SEHNR and CDR2 FQNEAQ come from the germline V gene (reference sequence). As DNA, the CDR3 is TGTGCCAGCAGCTTATTCAGGGGGCTGAGCAATCAGCCCCAGCATTTT. Amino acid sequence: CASSLFRGLSNQPQHF.

The V and J genes are TRBV4-1 and TRBJ1-5; weak D call: TRBD1 (6 bases). Trimming pared 1 base from V and 0 bases from J, leaving 13 bases between. The CDR3 runs 17 residues. The germline V gene has CDR1 MGHRA and CDR2 YSYEKL. In DNA form, the CDR3 reads TGCGCCAGCAGCCAAGTTGCGGGGGCAGATAGCAATCAGCCCCAGCATTTT. Its protein product is CASSQVAGADSNQPQHF.

The chain links TRBV30 to TRBJ1-5, with D perhaps matching TRBD1 (6 bases). Germline V lookup: CDR1 GTSNPN, CDR2 SVGIG (reference sequence). The CDR3 covers 15 residues. V was trimmed by 2 bases and J by 1 base, leaving 12 bases between them. The CDR3 here is CAWSWGQKSNQPQHF. The CDR3 coding sequence is TGTGCCTGGAGTTGGGGGCAGAAGAGCAATCAGCCCCAGCATTTT.

The genes are TRBV5-1 and TRBJ2-2; TRBD1 agrees at 9 bases. Looked up from germline, CDR1 is SGHRS and CDR2 is YFSETQ. With V trimmed by 6 bases and J by 3 bases, 3 bases remained unmatched. The CDR3 has 14 amino acids. Here the CDR3 DNA reads TGCGCCAGCAAGCGACAGGGGGACACCGGGGAGCTGTTTTTT. This gives the protein CASKRQGDTGELFF. The whole variable domain, remainder taken from reference TRBV5-1 and TRBJ2-2, is KAGVTQTPRYLIKTRGQQVTLSCSPISGHRSVSWYQQTPGQGLQFLFEYFSETQRNKGNFPGRFSGRQFSNSRSEMNVSTLELGDSALYLCASKRQGDTGELFFGEGSRLTVL.

The count of this clone is one. The rearrangement uses TRBV6-5 and TRBJ1-4; D remains unclear. Germline-derived CDR1 and CDR2 are MNHEY and SVGAGI. The CDR3 is 14 residues long. The V and J ends lost 4 bases and 2 bases respectively, with 8 bases between them. The CDR3 region is CASSLSVTNEKLFF. Written as DNA, the CDR3 is TGTGCCAGCAGTTTGTCGGTGACTAATGAAAAACTGTTTTTT.

The chain uses TRBV29-1 and TRBJ2-2; D is perhaps TRBD1 or TRBD2 (5 bases each). CDR1 and CDR2 from the germline V gene are SQVTM and ANQGSEA. The CDR3 covers 14 residues. Trimming cost V 3 bases and J 0 bases, with 8 bases left between them. CDR3 coding DNA: TGCAGCGTTGAGGGGCGGGCGAACACCGGGGAGCTGTTTTTT. Residues: CSVEGRANTGELFF.

The V gene is TRBV2, the J gene TRBJ1-2; 9 nucleotides match TRBD1. CDR1 and CDR2 (germline): SNHLY, FYNNEI. CDR3 length: 15 amino acids. V shed 1 base, J shed 7 bases, and the junction held 7 bases outside the gene matches. The CDR3 DNA reads TGTGCCAGCAGTGAAGGAACAGGGGGCCGAGCTGGCTACACCTTC. Protein: CASSEGTGGRAGYTF.

This clone was recorded a few times. The rearrangement uses TRBV7-9 and TRBJ2-4; 9 bases are shared with TRBD1. V was clipped by 5 bases and J by 7 bases; unmatched bases: 6. CDR1 SEHNR and CDR2 FQNEAQ come from the germline V gene (reference sequence). The CDR3 is 14 amino acids. CDR3 sequence: CASSVGQGGNIQYF. Written as DNA, the CDR3 is TGTGCCAGCAGCGTGGGACAGGGAGGCAACATTCAGTACTTC.

The V call is TRBV21-1, the J call TRBJ1-5. TRBV21-1 is shown as a pseudogene. The CDR3 is 15 residues long. The CDR3 DNA reads TGTGCCAGCAGCACGGGGAGGGGGAACAATCAGCCCCAGCATTTT. Its protein product is CASSTGRGNNQPQHF.

The gene calls are TRBV29-1 and TRBJ1-1, with D unclear. Trimming took 4 bases from V and 13 from J, leaving 13 bases between them. The CDR3 runs 10 residues. Germline lookup yields CDR1 SQVTM and CDR2 ANQGSEA. The CDR3 loop is CSVGGRLGFF. DNA of the CDR3: TGCAGCGTTGGTGGCAGGCTTGGTTTCTTT.

This chain links TRBV7-8 with TRBJ1-5; TRBD1 agrees at 11 bases. Germline-derived CDR1 and CDR2 are SGHVS and FQNEAQ. The V gene end was trimmed by 5 bases and the J gene end by 1 base; junction bases not matched to a gene: 10. The CDR3 contains 18 residues. As DNA, the CDR3 is TGTGCCAGCAGCCGCCGGACAGGGGGCGCGGCAAGCAATCAGCCCCAGCATTTT. Its protein is CASSRRTGGAASNQPQHF.

The V gene is TRBV6-1, the J gene TRBJ1-2, with a tentative D call TRBD1 (6 bases). Germline V gene lookup returns CDR1 MNHNS and CDR2 SASEGT. The CDR3 length is 15 residues. V was trimmed by 7 bases and J by 3 bases, leaving 18 bases between them. The CDR3 DNA reads as TGTGCCAGCATCCCGCCGGTCGGGGGCGACTATGGCTACACCTTC. This translates into CASIPPVGGDYGYTF.

The rearrangement links TRBV7-2 to TRBJ1-3; D is possibly TRBD1 (5 bases). Germline V lookup: CDR1 SGHTA, CDR2 FQGNSA. Deletions cut 5 bases from V and 3 bases from J, with 14 bases between. This CDR3 contains 15 residues. The CDR3 region is CASSQGLLGGNTIYF. The CDR3 DNA reads TGTGCCAGCAGCCAGGGACTACTCGGTGGAAACACCATATATTTT.

This chain connects TRBV5-1 to TRBJ1-1; D is unresolved. CDR1 SGHRS and CDR2 YFSETQ come from the germline V gene. The CDR3 has 14 amino acids. Trimming cost V 0 bases and J 8 bases, with 14 bases left between them. The DNA for the CDR3 is TGCGCCAGCAGCTTGGATCCGGCAAAAACCGAAGCTTTCTTT. Protein: CASSLDPAKTEAFF. Based on the CDR3 plus reference TRBV5-1 and TRBJ1-1, the full variable domain is KAGVTQTPRYLIKTRGQQVTLSCSPISGHRSVSWYQQTPGQGLQFLFEYFSETQRNKGNFPGRFSGRQFSNSRSEMNVSTLELGDSALYLCASSLDPAKTEAFFGQGTRLTVV.

This clone was counted a single time. The chain links TRBV11-2 to TRBJ2-7; the D gene could be TRBD1 or TRBD2 (5 bases each). The V gene's germline CDR1 is SGHAT and CDR2 FQNNGV. CDR3 length: 14 residues. With 5 bases removed from V and 6 bases from J, the gap between germline ends came to 17 bases. The CDR3 protein is CASSPGGWGSEQYF. The CDR3, as DNA: TGTGCCAGCAGCCCCGGCGGGTGGGGGTCCGAGCAGTACTTC. The whole variable domain, filled in from reference TRBV11-2 and TRBJ2-7, reads EAGVAQSPRYKIIEKRQSVAFWCNPISGHATLYWYQQILGQGPKLLIQFQNNGVVDDSQLPKDRFSAERLKGVDSTLKIQPAKLEDSAVYLCASSPGGWGSEQYFGPGTRLTVT.

V gene TRBV29-1 combines with J gene TRBJ1-2, with TRBD1 identical over 8 bases. CDR1 SQVTM and CDR2 ANQGSEA come from the germline V gene. Unmatched junction bases numbered 9, after V lost 7 bases and J lost 2 bases. The CDR3 consists of 14 residues. The CDR3 nucleotides are TGCAGCGCCCGGACAGGGAGCCAAAACTATGGCTACACCTTC. Encoded protein: CSARTGSQNYGYTF.

This clone has more than one count but fewer than ten. The chain joins TRBV7-9 to TRBJ1-3; D unclear. V was shortened by 5 bases and J by 4 bases, with 9 bases between the two germline ends. The V gene's germline CDR1 is SEHNR and CDR2 FQNEAQ (reference sequence). The CDR3 sequence is 13 residues long. CDR3 sequence: CASSQGNGNTIYF. The CDR3 DNA is TGTGCCAGCAGCCAAGGGAACGGAAACACCATATATTTT.

CDR3 DNA: TGTGCCAGTAGTAATAGTATCTACGAGCAGTACTTC. Amino acids: CASSNSIYEQYF. The rearrangement uses TRBV19 and TRBJ2-7; D remains ambiguous. Germline CDR1 and CDR2: LNHDA and SQIVND (reference sequence). The CDR3 sequence is 12 residues long. V lost 4 bases and J 3 bases, leaving 7 bases between the germline ends.

This chain uses TRBV27 with TRBJ2-4; D tentatively reads TRBD1 or TRBD2 (5 bases each). Looked up from germline, CDR1 is MNHEY and CDR2 is SMNVEV (reference sequence). This CDR3 has 15 amino acids. Trimming took off 3 bases at V and 4 bases at J, with 13 bases between the two ends. The CDR3 region is CASSLQLGVKNIQYF. CDR3 DNA: TGTGCCAGCAGTTTGCAACTAGGGGTGAAAAACATTCAGTACTTC.

The genes are TRBV5-1 and TRBJ2-3; 8 bases line up with TRBD2. V gave up 4 bases and J gave up 1 base; unmatched junction bases: 5. Germline assignment: CDR1 SGHRS and CDR2 YFSETQ. This CDR3 comprises 15 residues. The CDR3 nucleotides are TGCGCCAGCAGCGGCGGGACTAGTCGCACAGATACGCAGTATTTT. Translation gives CASSGGTSRTDTQYF.

The chain links TRBV5-1 to TRBJ2-7; D is perhaps TRBD1 (5 bases). V gave up 3 bases and J gave up 5 bases, with 18 bases separating them. The CDR3 covers 15 residues. In germline, CDR1 is SGHRS, CDR2 YFSETQ. The CDR3 coding sequence is TGCGCCAGCAGCTCATACCCAGGGTCGGAGAACGAGCAGTACTTC. Amino acids: CASSSYPGSENEQYF.

This chain connects TRBV6-1 to TRBJ1-3; no clear D. The germline gives CDR1 MNHNS, CDR2 SASEGT. Trimming stripped 6 bases from V and 2 bases from J, with 11 bases between. The CDR3 totals 14 residues. The CDR3 sequence is CASSEPGTGNTIYF. CDR3 sequence (DNA): TGTGCCAGCAGCGAACCGGGAACTGGAAACACCATATATTTT.

This clone came up a few times. The chain couples TRBV7-9 to TRBJ2-4, with D possibly TRBD1 on 5 matching bases. Germline values: CDR1 SEHNR, CDR2 FQNEAQ (reference sequence). This CDR3 contains 15 residues. The V end was cut by 0 bases, the J end by 7 bases, with 13 bases between. The chain's CDR3 is CASSLAMGLTNIQYF. CDR3 coding DNA: TGTGCCAGCAGCTTAGCTATGGGGCTAACGAACATTCAGTACTTC.